A single sample gave rise to the 19 T cell receptor beta chains below, sequenced in a study of T cells in localized non-small cell lung cancer (dated by TCRdb to about 2020). Libraries were made using the immunoSEQ multiplex PCR assay. This is the immuneACCESS table as TCRdb keeps it, with only in-frame sequences that have V and J called. A part of the clones is gone; compared with another copy, unresolved V genes explain less than half, and the rest is unexplained. This sample has about 28,000 clones in its table, and around 82% of those were observed once. The top ten hold about 5.3% of the sample. This specimen consisted of peripheral blood mononuclear cells, obtained before any cancer treatment. The receptors shown here come from a man between 40 and 75 years old with stage III lung adenocarcinoma.

The chain joins TRBV20-1 to TRBJ2-7, with D uncertain. V dropped 6 bases and J dropped 2 bases, with 8 bases sitting between them. Germline V gene data show CDR1 as DFQATT and CDR2 as SNEGSKA (reference sequence). The CDR3 spans 11 residues. The CDR3 DNA reads TGCAGTGCCACCCCCGCCTACGAGCAGTACTTC. Its protein product is CSATPAYEQYF.

The rearrangement joins TRBV7-3 to TRBJ2-6; 12 bases align to TRBD2. This CDR3 is 18 amino acids long. Germline V CDR1 and CDR2: SGHTA, FQGTGA. V dropped 4 bases and J dropped 3; count of bases not matched to a gene: 7. The CDR3 bases are TGTGCCAGCAGCTCCCCTCCTAGCGGGAGGGGTGGGGCCAACGTCCTGACTTTC. Residues: CASSSPPSGRGGANVLTF.

The J gene is TRBJ2-3, the V gene TRBV5-1, with D possibly being TRBD1 (6 bases). Germline CDR1 reads SGHRS; CDR2 reads YFSETQ. V shed 5 bases and J shed 4 bases, with 14 bases lying between them. The CDR3 sequence is 14 residues long. The CDR3 DNA sequence: TGCGCCAGCAGTTGGCAGGGGTACGCAGATACGCAGTATTTT. Its protein product is CASSWQGYADTQYF.

The rearrangement links TRBV2 to TRBJ1-6; D is undetermined. Germline V gene lookup returns CDR1 SNHLY and CDR2 FYNNEI. The V gene lost 5 bases and the J gene lost 5 bases, with 10 bases spanning the gap. The CDR3 loop spans 14 amino acids. CDR3 protein: CASSLTDDNSPLHF. CDR3 bases: TGTGCCAGCAGTCTCACCGACGATAATTCACCCCTCCACTTT.

The chain uses TRBV6-5 and TRBJ2-1; D is unclear. The length of the CDR3 is 15 residues. Germline assignment: CDR1 MNHEY and CDR2 SVGAGI. With 0 bases removed from V and 4 bases from J, the gap between germline ends came to 10 bases. CDR3 amino acids: CASSYSLGPYNEQFF. The CDR3 DNA is TGTGCCAGCAGTTACTCGTTAGGCCCTTACAATGAGCAGTTCTTC.

The chain has TRBV11-2 and TRBJ2-1; 11 positions agree with TRBD2. Per the germline V gene, CDR1 is SGHAT and CDR2 is FQNNGV. Germline trimming cut 5 bases from V and 6 bases from J; bases unmatched to any gene: 6. CDR3 length equals 15 residues. The DNA of the CDR3 is TGTGCCAGCAGCCTGGGACTAGCGGTACCCAATGAGCAGTTCTTC. The encoded protein is CASSLGLAVPNEQFF.

This clone appeared once. The V call is TRBV5-4, the J call TRBJ1-2, with D unclear. Per germline, CDR1 SGHNT and CDR2 YYREEE (reference sequence). This CDR3 comprises 13 residues. V was cut by 5 bases and J by 4 bases, with 12 bases left in between. The CDR3 DNA reads as TGTGCCAGCAGGCCGAGGGATTTCTATGGCTACACCTTC. Residues: CASRPRDFYGYTF. Complete variable domain (other parts from reference TRBV5-4 and TRBJ1-2): ETGVTQSPTHLIKTRGQQVTLRCSSQSGHNTVSWYQQALGQGPQFIFQYYREEENGRGNFPPRFSGLQFPNYSSELNVNALELDDSALYLCASRPRDFYGYTFGSGTRLTVV.

The rearrangement links TRBV5-1 to TRBJ2-7; D unclear. Trimming stripped 9 bases from V and 1 base from J, with 5 bases between. This CDR3 comprises 10 residues. Germline values: CDR1 SGHRS, CDR2 YFSETQ. The DNA for the CDR3 is TGCGCCACCCGATCCTACGAGCAGTACTTC. It specifies CATRSYEQYF.

This clone was seen only once. CDR3 nucleotide sequence: TGTGCCAGCAGCGTAGCTCCGGCAGGGGTGACCTACAATGAGCAGTTCTTC. This sequence encodes CASSVAPAGVTYNEQFF. This rearrangement joins TRBV9 to TRBJ2-1; D might be TRBD1 (6 bases). Trimming stripped 0 bases from V and 2 bases from J, with 15 bases between. Germline loops: CDR1 SGDLS, CDR2 YYNGEE. The CDR3 runs to 17 residues.

The chain employs TRBV18 and TRBJ1-5; D gene unclear. V lost 6 bases and J lost 7, with 16 bases in between. The germline CDR1 and CDR2 sequences are KGHSH and LQKENI. The CDR3 consists of 14 residues. The CDR3: CASSGGGVGQPQHF. DNA of the CDR3: TGTGCCAGCTCGGGCGGCGGGGTAGGGCAGCCCCAGCATTTT.

The rearrangement links TRBV6-1 to TRBJ1-5; no clear D gene. CDR3 size: 14 residues. Germline V gene lookup returns CDR1 MNHNS and CDR2 SASEGT. V lost 6 bases and J 3 bases, leaving 12 bases between the germline ends. The CDR3 sequence is CASSFSNSNQPQHF. The DNA of the CDR3 is TGTGCCAGCAGCTTTTCGAATTCCAATCAGCCCCAGCATTTT.

In its sample, this clone was seen once. The chain joins TRBV7-9 to TRBJ2-7; TRBD2 is a possible D gene (5 bases). The CDR3 has 16 amino acids. Between the trimmed V and J ends, which lost 5 bases and 0 bases, there was a span of 17 bases. Per germline, CDR1 SEHNR and CDR2 FQNEAQ (reference sequence). The CDR3 DNA follows: TGTGCCAGCAGCCCCCCCCTAGGACTCAGCTCCTACGAGCAGTACTTC. Its protein is CASSPPLGLSSYEQYF.

The rearrangement joins TRBV11-2 to TRBJ2-3, with 8 bases matching TRBD1. There are 18 residues in the CDR3. With 1 base clipped from V and 6 bases from J, the junction kept 15 bases outside the gene matches. Germline V gene lookup returns CDR1 SGHAT and CDR2 FQNNGV. CDR3 in amino acids: CASSLAGTAGGFSDTQYF. CDR3 coding DNA: TGTGCCAGCAGCTTAGCGGGTACGGCAGGGGGCTTTTCCGATACGCAGTATTTT.

V usage is TRBV6-5 and J usage is TRBJ2-7; possible D gene TRBD1, 6 bases. This CDR3 contains 11 residues. In germline, CDR1 is MNHEY, CDR2 SVGAGI. The V end was cut by 8 bases, the J end by 11 bases, with 16 bases between. DNA for the CDR3: TGTGCCAGCGTCGGCAGGGGCGATGAGTACTTC. Translating it yields CASVGRGDEYF.

The chain employs TRBV5-1 and TRBJ1-1; D unclear. Germline V gene data show CDR1 as SGHRS and CDR2 as YFSETQ. The CDR3 runs 14 residues. Trimming left V 3 bases short and J 0 bases short, with 9 bases between. This CDR3 is CASSSDGLNTEAFF. Written as DNA, the CDR3 is TGCGCCAGCAGCTCGGACGGATTGAACACTGAAGCTTTCTTT.

The rearrangement uses TRBV7-8 and TRBJ1-4, with D tentatively TRBD1 (5 bases). CDR1 and CDR2 (germline): SGHVS, FQNEAQ. V lost 8 bases and J lost 9, with 16 bases in between. This CDR3 contains 13 residues. This chain's CDR3 is CASAPGPLQKLFF. In nucleotides, the CDR3 is TGTGCCAGCGCGCCGGGGCCTTTACAAAAACTGTTTTTT.

The chain joins TRBV27 to TRBJ2-7, with TRBD1 matching over 7 bases. The CDR3 has 14 amino acids. The junction had 6 bases not matched to a gene; V was cut back by 5 bases and J by 2 bases. Germline loops: CDR1 MNHEY, CDR2 SMNVEV (reference sequence). The CDR3 protein is CASSTQTGTYEQYF. In DNA, the CDR3 is TGTGCCAGCAGTACCCAGACAGGGACCTACGAGCAGTACTTC.

V and J are TRBV6-1 and TRBJ2-1; D gene uncertain. Trimming stripped 5 bases from V and 0 bases from J, with 11 bases between. The CDR3 runs 15 residues. CDR1 and CDR2 from the germline V gene are MNHNS and SASEGT. CDR3 DNA sequence: TGTGCCAGCAGTTCCGACTCGAGCTCCTACAATGAGCAGTTCTTC. It encodes CASSSDSSSYNEQFF.

This clone was counted once. The chain joins TRBV9 to TRBJ1-2; no firm D call. V was pared by 0 bases and J by 0 bases, with 6 bases between. This CDR3 has 14 residues. CDR1 is SGDLS, CDR2 YYNGEE, per germline. The CDR3 spells CASSVDPTNYGYTF. CDR3 coding DNA: TGTGCCAGCAGCGTAGACCCAACTAACTATGGCTACACCTTC.